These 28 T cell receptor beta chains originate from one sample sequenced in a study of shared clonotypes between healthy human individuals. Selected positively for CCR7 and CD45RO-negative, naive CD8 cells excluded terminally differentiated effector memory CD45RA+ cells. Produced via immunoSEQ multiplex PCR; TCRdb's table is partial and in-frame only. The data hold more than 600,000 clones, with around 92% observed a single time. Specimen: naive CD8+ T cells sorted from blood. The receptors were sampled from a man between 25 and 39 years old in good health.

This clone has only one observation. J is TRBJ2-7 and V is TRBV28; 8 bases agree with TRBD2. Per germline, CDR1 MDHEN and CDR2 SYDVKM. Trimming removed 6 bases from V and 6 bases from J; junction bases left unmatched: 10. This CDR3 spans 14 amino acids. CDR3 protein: CASRNSGNPLEQYF. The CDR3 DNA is TGTGCCAGCAGAAATAGCGGGAACCCCCTCGAGCAGTACTTC.

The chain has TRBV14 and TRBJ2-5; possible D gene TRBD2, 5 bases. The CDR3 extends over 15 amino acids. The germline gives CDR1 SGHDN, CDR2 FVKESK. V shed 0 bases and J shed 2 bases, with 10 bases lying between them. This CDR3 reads CASSQEASGQETQYF. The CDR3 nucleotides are TGTGCCAGCAGCCAAGAGGCAAGCGGACAAGAGACCCAGTACTTC.

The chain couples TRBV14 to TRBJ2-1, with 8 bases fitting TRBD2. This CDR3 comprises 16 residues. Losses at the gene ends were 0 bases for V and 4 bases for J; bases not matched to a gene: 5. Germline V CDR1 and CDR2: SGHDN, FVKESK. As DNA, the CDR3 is TGTGCCAGCAGCCAAGAAGCCAGCGGGAGATACAATGAGCAGTTCTTC. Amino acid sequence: CASSQEASGRYNEQFF. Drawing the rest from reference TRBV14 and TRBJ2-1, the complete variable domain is EAGVTQFPSHSVIEKGQTVTLRCDPISGHDNLYWYRRVMGKEIKFLLHFVKESKQDESGMPNNRFLAERTGGTYSTLKVQPAELEDSGVYFCASSQEASGRYNEQFFGPGTRLTVL.

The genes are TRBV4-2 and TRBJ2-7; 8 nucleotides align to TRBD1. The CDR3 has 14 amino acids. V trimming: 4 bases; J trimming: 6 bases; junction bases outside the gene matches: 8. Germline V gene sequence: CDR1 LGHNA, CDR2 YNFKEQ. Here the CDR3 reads CASSPRTGWSEQYF. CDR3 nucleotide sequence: TGTGCCAGCAGCCCGCGGACAGGGTGGAGCGAGCAGTACTTC.

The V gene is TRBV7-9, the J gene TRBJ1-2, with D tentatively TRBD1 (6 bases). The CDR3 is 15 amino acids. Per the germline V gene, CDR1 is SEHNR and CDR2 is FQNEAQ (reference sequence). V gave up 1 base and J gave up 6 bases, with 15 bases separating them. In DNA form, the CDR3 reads TGTGCCAGCAGCTTAGTCGGTTCAGGGGACGATGGCTACACCTTC. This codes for CASSLVGSGDDGYTF.

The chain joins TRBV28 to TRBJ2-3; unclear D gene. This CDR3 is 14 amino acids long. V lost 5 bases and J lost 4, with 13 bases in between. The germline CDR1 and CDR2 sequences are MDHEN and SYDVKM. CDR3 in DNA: TGTGCCAGCAGTCTGAGGAATGAGGCAGATACGCAGTATTTT. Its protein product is CASSLRNEADTQYF.

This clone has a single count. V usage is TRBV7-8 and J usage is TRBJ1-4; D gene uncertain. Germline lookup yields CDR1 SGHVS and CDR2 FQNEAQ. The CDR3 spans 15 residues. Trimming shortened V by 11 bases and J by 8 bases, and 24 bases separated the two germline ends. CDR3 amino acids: CACKMGYSGNEKLFF. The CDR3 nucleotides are TGTGCCTGCAAAATGGGGTATAGCGGGAACGAAAAACTGTTTTTT.

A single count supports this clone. The chain's CDR3 is CASSFPRQGAIGANVLTF. The CDR3 bases are TGTGCCAGCAGCTTCCCTAGGCAGGGGGCAATTGGGGCCAACGTCCTGACTTTC. The rearrangement joins TRBV7-9 to TRBJ2-6, with 8 bases lining up with TRBD1. The CDR3 extends over 18 amino acids. Looked up from germline, CDR1 is SEHNR and CDR2 is FQNEAQ (reference sequence). V shed 3 bases, J shed 3 bases, and the junction held 10 bases outside the gene matches.

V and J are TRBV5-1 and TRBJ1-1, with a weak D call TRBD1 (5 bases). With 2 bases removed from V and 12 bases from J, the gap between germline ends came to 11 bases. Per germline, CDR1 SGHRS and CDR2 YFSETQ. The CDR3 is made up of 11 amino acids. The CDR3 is CASSFGADTFF. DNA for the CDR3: TGCGCCAGCAGCTTTGGGGCAGATACTTTCTTT.

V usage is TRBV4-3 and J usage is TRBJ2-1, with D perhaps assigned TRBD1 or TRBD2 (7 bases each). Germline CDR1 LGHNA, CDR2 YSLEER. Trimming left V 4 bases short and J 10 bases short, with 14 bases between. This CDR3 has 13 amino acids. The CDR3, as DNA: TGCGCCAGCAGCCTTGCCAGGGGGGGGGAGCAGTTCTTC. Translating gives CASSLARGGEQFF.

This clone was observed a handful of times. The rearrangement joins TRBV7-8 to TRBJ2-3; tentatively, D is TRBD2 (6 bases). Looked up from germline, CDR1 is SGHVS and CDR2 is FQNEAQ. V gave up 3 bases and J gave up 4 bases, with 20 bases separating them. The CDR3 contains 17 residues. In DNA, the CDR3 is TGTGCCAGCAGCTTTGGTCAGGTGGCCACTAGCTCAGATACGCAGTATTTT. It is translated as CASSFGQVATSSDTQYF. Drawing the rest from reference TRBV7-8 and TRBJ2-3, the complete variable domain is GAGVSQSPRYKVAKRGQDVALRCDPISGHVSLFWYQQALGQGPEFLTYFQNEAQLDKSGLPSDRFFAERPEGSVSTLKIQRTQQEDSAVYLCASSFGQVATSSDTQYFGPGTRLTVL.

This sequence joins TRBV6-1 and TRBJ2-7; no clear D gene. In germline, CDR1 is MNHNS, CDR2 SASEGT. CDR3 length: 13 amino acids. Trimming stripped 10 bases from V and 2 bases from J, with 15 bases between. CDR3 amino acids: CAIPLDDTYEQYF. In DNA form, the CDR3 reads TGTGCCATCCCCTTAGACGACACCTACGAGCAGTACTTC.

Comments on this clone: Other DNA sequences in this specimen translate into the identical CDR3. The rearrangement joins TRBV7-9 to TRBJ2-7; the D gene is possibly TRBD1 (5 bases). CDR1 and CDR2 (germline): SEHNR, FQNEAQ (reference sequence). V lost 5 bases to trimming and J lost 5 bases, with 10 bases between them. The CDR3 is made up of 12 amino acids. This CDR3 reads CASSPTGDEQYF. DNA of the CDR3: TGTGCCAGCAGCCCTACAGGAGACGAGCAGTACTTC.

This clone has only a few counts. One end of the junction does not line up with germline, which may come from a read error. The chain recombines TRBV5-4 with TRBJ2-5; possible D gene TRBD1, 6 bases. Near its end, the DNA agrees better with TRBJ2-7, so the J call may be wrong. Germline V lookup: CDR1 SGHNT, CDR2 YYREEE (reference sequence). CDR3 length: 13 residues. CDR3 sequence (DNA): TGTGCCAGCACCTTGACAGGTTCTACCGAGCAGTACTTC. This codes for CASTLTGSTEQYF.

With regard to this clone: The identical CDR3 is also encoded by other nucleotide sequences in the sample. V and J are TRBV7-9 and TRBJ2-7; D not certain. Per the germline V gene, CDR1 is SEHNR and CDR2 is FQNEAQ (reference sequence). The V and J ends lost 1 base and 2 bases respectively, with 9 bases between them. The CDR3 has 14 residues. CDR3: CASSLEGPAYEQYF. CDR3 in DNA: TGTGCCAGCAGCTTAGAGGGCCCGGCCTACGAGCAGTACTTC.

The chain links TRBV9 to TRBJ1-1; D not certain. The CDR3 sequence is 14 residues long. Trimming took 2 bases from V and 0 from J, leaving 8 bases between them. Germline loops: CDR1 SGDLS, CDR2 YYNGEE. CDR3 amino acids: CASSVGIVNTEAFF. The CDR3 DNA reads TGTGCCAGCAGCGTGGGGATTGTGAACACTGAAGCTTTCTTT.

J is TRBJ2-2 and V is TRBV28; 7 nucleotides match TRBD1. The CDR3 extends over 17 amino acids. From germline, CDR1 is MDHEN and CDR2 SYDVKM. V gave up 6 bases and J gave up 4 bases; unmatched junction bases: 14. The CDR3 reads CASSRAKQGYRTGELFF. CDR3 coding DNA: TGTGCCAGCAGCCGAGCTAAACAGGGGTATCGCACCGGGGAGCTGTTTTTT.

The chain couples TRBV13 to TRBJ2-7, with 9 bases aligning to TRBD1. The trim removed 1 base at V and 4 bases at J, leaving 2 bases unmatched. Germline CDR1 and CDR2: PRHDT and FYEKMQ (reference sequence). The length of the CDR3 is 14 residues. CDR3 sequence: CASSLVQGAYEQYF. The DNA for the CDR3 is TGTGCCAGCAGCTTAGTACAGGGGGCTTACGAGCAGTACTTC.

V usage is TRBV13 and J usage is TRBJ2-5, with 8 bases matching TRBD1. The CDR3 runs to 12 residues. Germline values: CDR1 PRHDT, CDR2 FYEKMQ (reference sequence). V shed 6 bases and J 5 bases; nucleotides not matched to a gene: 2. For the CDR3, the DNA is TGTGCCAGCAGGGCAGGGGGCGAGACCCAGTACTTC. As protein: CASRAGGETQYF.

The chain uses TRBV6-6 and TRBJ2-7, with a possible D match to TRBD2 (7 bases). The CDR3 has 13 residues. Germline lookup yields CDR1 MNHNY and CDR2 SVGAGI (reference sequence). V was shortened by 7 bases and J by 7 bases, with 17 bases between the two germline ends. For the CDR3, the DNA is TGTGCCAGCACTAAGGCGGGGGCCTGGGAGCAGTACTTC. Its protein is CASTKAGAWEQYF.

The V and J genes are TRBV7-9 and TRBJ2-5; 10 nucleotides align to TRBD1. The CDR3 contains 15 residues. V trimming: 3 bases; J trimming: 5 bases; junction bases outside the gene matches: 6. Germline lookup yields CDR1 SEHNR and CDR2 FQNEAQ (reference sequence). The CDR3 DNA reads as TGTGCCAGCAGCTTGAGGGGACAGGGGAGGGAGACCCAGTACTTC. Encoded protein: CASSLRGQGRETQYF.

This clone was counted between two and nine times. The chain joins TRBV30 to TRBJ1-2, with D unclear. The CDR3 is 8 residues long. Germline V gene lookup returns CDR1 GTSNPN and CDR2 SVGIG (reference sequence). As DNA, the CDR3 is TGTGCTTTGGAATCCCGCACCTTC. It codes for CALESRTF.

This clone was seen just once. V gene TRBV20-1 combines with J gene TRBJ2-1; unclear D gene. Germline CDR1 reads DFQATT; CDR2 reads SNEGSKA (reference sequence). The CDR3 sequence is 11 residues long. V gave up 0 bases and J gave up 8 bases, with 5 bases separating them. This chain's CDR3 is CSAREIYEQFF. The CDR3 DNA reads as TGCAGTGCTAGAGAAATATATGAGCAGTTCTTC.

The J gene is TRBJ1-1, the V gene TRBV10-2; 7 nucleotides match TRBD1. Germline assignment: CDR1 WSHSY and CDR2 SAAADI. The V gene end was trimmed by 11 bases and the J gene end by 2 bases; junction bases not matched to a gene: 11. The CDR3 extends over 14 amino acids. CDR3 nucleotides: TGCGCCTGCCTGACAGGGACGGATAACACTGAAGCTTTCTTT. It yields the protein CACLTGTDNTEAFF.

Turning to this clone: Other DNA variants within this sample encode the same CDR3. Here the CDR3 DNA reads TGTGCCAGCAGTTTAGCCAGGGTCAATCAGCCCCAGCATTTT. This translates into CASSLARVNQPQHF. The chain uses TRBV27 and TRBJ1-5, with D perhaps TRBD1 (5 bases). Trimming removed 2 bases from V and 3 bases from J, with 8 bases in between. The CDR3 spans 14 residues. CDR1 and CDR2 (germline): MNHEY, SMNVEV (reference sequence).

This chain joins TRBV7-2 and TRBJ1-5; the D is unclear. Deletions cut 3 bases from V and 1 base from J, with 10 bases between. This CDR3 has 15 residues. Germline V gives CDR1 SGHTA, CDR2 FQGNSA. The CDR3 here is CASSFYLGSNQPQHF. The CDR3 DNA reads TGTGCCAGCAGCTTTTATTTGGGGAGCAATCAGCCCCAGCATTTT. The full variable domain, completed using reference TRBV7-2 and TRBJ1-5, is GAGVSQSPSNKVTEKGKDVELRCDPISGHTALYWYRQSLGQGLEFLIYFQGNSAPDKSGLPSDRFSAERTGGSVSTLTIQRTQQEDSAVYLCASSFYLGSNQPQHFGDGTRLSIL.

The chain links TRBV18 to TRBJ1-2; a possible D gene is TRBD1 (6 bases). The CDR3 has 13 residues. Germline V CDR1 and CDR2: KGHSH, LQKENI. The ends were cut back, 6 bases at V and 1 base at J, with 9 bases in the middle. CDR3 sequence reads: CASSKDSNYGYTF. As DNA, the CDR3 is TGTGCCAGCTCCAAGGACAGTAACTATGGCTACACCTTC.

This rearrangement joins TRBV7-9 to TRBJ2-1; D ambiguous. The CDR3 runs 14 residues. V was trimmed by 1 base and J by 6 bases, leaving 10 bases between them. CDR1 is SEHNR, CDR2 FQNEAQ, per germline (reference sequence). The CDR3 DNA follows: TGTGCCAGCAGCTTAGGCAGTGGTCCCAATGAGCAGTTCTTC. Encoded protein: CASSLGSGPNEQFF.